A single sample is the source of the 21 T cell receptor beta chains below, sequenced in a study of CD8 T cells in ankylosing spondylitis. The study's findings and limits: About 8 highly homologous variants made up a TCR beta motif, and this motif appeared characteristic of ankylosing spondylitis blood.

Antigen specificity for these receptors is unknown. TCRdb ran MiXCR on the 5' RACE reads and lists one entry per CDR3 protein. Of approximately 150,000 distinct CDR3 sequences detected, 15% to 20% appear once; the ten largest clones hold 30% to 35%. Sequences were obtained from blood, either unsorted or a sorted T cell fraction (not recorded which). Every receptor here comes from a male donor with ankylosing spondylitis.

This chain joins TRBV6-1 and TRBJ1-6; D ambiguous. The V end was cut by 6 bases, the J end by 4 bases, with 10 bases between. The CDR3 has 14 residues. Per the germline V gene, CDR1 is MNHNS and CDR2 is SASEGT. CDR3 in amino acids: CASSEDGYNSPLHF. The CDR3 DNA reads as TGTGCCAGCAGCGAGGACGGTTATAATTCACCCCTCCACTTT.

This chain connects TRBV12-3 or TRBV12-4 to TRBJ2-3, with D possibly being TRBD2 (6 bases). The V end lost 3 bases, the J end lost 4 bases, and 14 bases lay between the germline ends. The CDR3 consists of 15 residues. CDR3 in amino acids: CASSFMAGRSDTQYF. CDR3 coding DNA: TGTGCCAGCAGTTTTATGGCGGGAAGGTCAGATACGCAGTATTTT.

The chain has TRBV7-9 and TRBJ2-2; possible D gene TRBD2, 5 bases. The CDR3 length is 17 residues. Germline V gene data show CDR1 as SEHNR and CDR2 as FQNEAQ (reference sequence). The ends were cut back, 4 bases at V and 2 bases at J, with 17 bases in the middle. The DNA of the CDR3 is TGTGCCAGCAGCTCGCCTTGGTTCCGGGGTAACACCGGGGAGCTGTTTTTT. It encodes CASSSPWFRGNTGELFF. Variable domain in full (rest from reference TRBV7-9 and TRBJ2-2): DTGVSQNPRHKITKRGQNVTFRCDPISEHNRLYWYRQTLGQGPEFLTYFQNEAQLEKSRLLSDRFSAERPKGSFSTLEIQRTEQGDSAMYLCASSSPWFRGNTGELFFGEGSRLTVL.

This chain uses TRBV27 with TRBJ2-1, with 10 positions matching TRBD2. Germline V CDR1 and CDR2: MNHEY, SMNVEV (reference sequence). This CDR3 is built from 17 residues. J gave up 2 bases and V 8 bases, and 12 bases lay outside the gene matches. CDR3 protein: CASQSLTLAGAYNEQFF. The CDR3 bases are TGTGCCAGCCAAAGTTTAACGCTAGCGGGGGCCTACAATGAGCAGTTCTTC.

This sequence joins TRBV4-1 and TRBJ1-1, with 7 bases aligning to TRBD1. Trimming cost V 1 base and J 3 bases; bases outside gene matches: 2. The germline V gene has CDR1 MGHRA and CDR2 YSYEKL. The CDR3 spans 14 residues. CDR3 region: CASSQATGDTEAFF. DNA of the CDR3: TGCGCCAGCAGCCAAGCTACAGGGGACACTGAAGCTTTCTTT.

This chain connects TRBV2 to TRBJ2-5, with D unclear. Trimming removed 2 bases at V and 5 bases at J, with 9 bases between. Germline V CDR1 and CDR2: SNHLY, FYNNEI. There are 13 residues in the CDR3. The CDR3 is CASSERVRETQYF. CDR3 DNA: TGTGCCAGCAGTGAAAGGGTGAGGGAGACCCAGTACTTC. Full variable domain (missing parts from reference TRBV2 and TRBJ2-5): EPEVTQTPSHQVTQMGQEVILRCVPISNHLYFYWYRQILGQKVEFLVSFYNNEISEKSEIFDDQFSVERPDGSNFTLKIRSTKLEDSAMYFCASSERVRETQYFGPGTRLLVL.

This clonotype has a handful of counts. This rearrangement joins TRBV2 to TRBJ2-2; the match to TRBD1 covers 10 bases. Unmatched junction bases numbered 6, after V lost 9 bases and J lost 5 bases. Germline-derived CDR1 and CDR2 are SNHLY and FYNNEI. The CDR3 has 14 residues. The CDR3 sequence: CASTRTGGTGELFF. The CDR3 coding sequence is TGTGCCAGTACCAGGACAGGGGGGACCGGGGAGCTGTTTTTT.

Only a few counts were recorded for this clonotype. The J gene is TRBJ1-2, the V gene TRBV9; 10 bases map to TRBD1. CDR1 is SGDLS, CDR2 YYNGEE, per germline. The trim removed 1 base at V and 6 bases at J, leaving 12 bases unmatched. CDR3 length: 17 residues. Here the CDR3 reads CASSVRGTGDIGHGYTF. Written as DNA, the CDR3 is TGTGCCAGCAGCGTACGGGGGACAGGGGACATTGGACATGGCTACACCTTC.

V and J are TRBV6-1 and TRBJ1-4, with D maybe TRBD1 (6 bases). Trimming took 3 bases from V and 5 from J, leaving 10 bases between them. The CDR3 has 14 residues. The germline CDR1 and CDR2 sequences are MNHNS and SASEGT. The CDR3 DNA reads TGTGCCAGCAGTGAGGACAGCCAGAATGAAAAACTGTTTTTT. It codes for CASSEDSQNEKLFF.

This sequence joins TRBV6-2 or TRBV6-3 and TRBJ1-1; D not resolved. The CDR3 covers 17 residues. V was clipped by 2 bases and J by 0 bases, with 16 bases between them. Germline V gene data show CDR1 as MNHEY and CDR2 as SVGEGT. The CDR3 sequence: CASSYPAAAGLNTEAFF. CDR3 bases: TGTGCCAGCAGTTACCCGGCAGCCGCCGGATTGAACACTGAAGCTTTCTTT.

The chain uses TRBV9 and TRBJ2-2; maybe TRBD1 (6 bases). This CDR3 has 12 residues. Between the trimmed V and J ends, which lost 8 bases and 5 bases, there was a span of 10 bases. CDR1 and CDR2 (germline): SGDLS, YYNGEE. CDR3 DNA: TGTGCCAGTCAGGGGCAAACCGGGGAGCTGTTTTTT. Amino acid sequence: CASQGQTGELFF.

This clonotype showed up many times. The chain combines TRBV9 with TRBJ1-5; D is uncertain. The V end lost 0 bases, the J end lost 4 bases, and 11 bases lay between the germline ends. The CDR3 covers 15 residues. Germline values: CDR1 SGDLS, CDR2 YYNGEE. Written as DNA, the CDR3 is TGTGCCAGCAGCGTAGCTGGCCAGACTAATCAGCCCCAGCATTTT. Protein: CASSVAGQTNQPQHF.

This clonotype was recorded many times. The chain carries TRBV28 and TRBJ1-6, with a tentative D call TRBD1 (5 bases). V was clipped by 3 bases and J by 5 bases, with 11 bases between them. The CDR3 sequence is 15 residues long. Germline loops: CDR1 MDHEN, CDR2 SYDVKM. The CDR3 region is CASSFLGEDNSPLHF. DNA of the CDR3: TGTGCCAGCAGTTTCCTAGGGGAAGATAATTCACCCCTCCACTTT. The full variable domain, with the rest looked up from reference TRBV28 and TRBJ1-6, is DVKVTQSSRYLVKRTGEKVFLECVQDMDHENMFWYRQDPGLGLRLIYFSYDVKMKEKGDIPEGYSVSREKKERFSLILESASTNQTSMYLCASSFLGEDNSPLHFGNGTRLTVT.

In regard to this clonotype: Its ends do not fully match the called genes, so a read error is possible. CDR3: CSVDGTSGRASYDEQFF. The CDR3 DNA is TGCAGCGTTGACGGGACTAGCGGGAGGGCGTCCTACGATGAGCAGTTCTTC. This rearrangement joins TRBV29-1 to TRBJ2-1; 16 bases align to TRBD2. CDR1 is SQVTM and CDR2 is ANQGSEA in the germline V gene. The CDR3 has 17 amino acids.

This clonotype was counted between two and nine times. The chain employs TRBV7-3 and TRBJ2-5; weak D call: TRBD1 (6 bases). Between the trimmed V and J ends, which lost 0 bases and 5 bases, there was a span of 13 bases. There are 15 residues in the CDR3. Germline loops: CDR1 SGHTA, CDR2 FQGTGA. The CDR3, as DNA: TGTGCCAGCAGCTTAACGGCAGGGGTAGGGGAGACCCAGTACTTC. Protein sequence: CASSLTAGVGETQYF.

The chain joins TRBV2 to TRBJ2-7; no definite D call. The CDR3 extends over 15 amino acids. Per the germline V gene, CDR1 is SNHLY and CDR2 is FYNNEI. V lost 6 bases and J lost 3, with 18 bases in between. CDR3 in amino acids: CASRPAFGNHYEQYF. The DNA of the CDR3 is TGTGCCAGCAGGCCCGCCTTTGGGAACCACTACGAGCAGTACTTC.

The genes are TRBV10-2 and TRBJ1-4, with D unresolved. The CDR3 has 16 residues. Germline V lookup: CDR1 WSHSY, CDR2 SAAADI. With 2 bases removed from V and 8 bases from J, the gap between germline ends came to 18 bases. The CDR3 loop reads CASSEPRQDLFEKLFF. CDR3 sequence (DNA): TGCGCCAGCAGTGAGCCCAGACAAGATCTGTTCGAAAAACTGTTTTTT.

The genes are TRBV7-9 and TRBJ2-7; 9 nucleotides agree with TRBD1. The CDR3 extends over 15 amino acids. The J segment lost 3 bases and the V segment lost 2 bases, leaving 5 bases of the junction unmatched. Germline CDR1 is SEHNR and CDR2 is FQNEAQ (reference sequence). The CDR3 is CASSLSGTGLYEQYF. DNA of the CDR3: TGTGCCAGCAGCTTATCAGGGACAGGGCTCTACGAGCAGTACTTC.

V usage is TRBV7-2 and J usage is TRBJ2-7, with TRBD1 matching over 7 bases. In germline, CDR1 is SGHTA, CDR2 FQGNSA. This CDR3 is 15 amino acids long. V lost 7 bases and J lost 4; bases outside the gene matches: 13. The CDR3 loop reads CASNRDREGRYEQYF. For the CDR3, the DNA is TGTGCCAGCAACCGTGACAGGGAAGGACGTTACGAGCAGTACTTC.

This clonotype was seen a few times. This chain uses TRBV20-1 with TRBJ1-5; no firm D call. Germline V gene data show CDR1 as DFQATT and CDR2 as SNEGSKA (reference sequence). The CDR3 extends over 16 amino acids. The V end was cut by 0 bases, the J end by 3 bases, with 15 bases between. The CDR3, as DNA: TGCAGTGCTAGAGATGGACCGCCAGCGCTCAATCAGCCCCAGCATTTT. Translated: CSARDGPPALNQPQHF.

The J gene is TRBJ2-2, the V gene TRBV6-1; D is unresolved. The CDR3 runs to 13 residues. Trimming left V 8 bases short and J 0 bases short, with 7 bases between. CDR1 and CDR2 (germline): MNHNS, SASEGT. This CDR3 reads CASSAPNTGELFF. For the CDR3, the DNA is TGTGCCAGCTCGGCGCCGAACACCGGGGAGCTGTTTTTT.